This entry describes one T cell receptor (beta chain). The data originate from a study of blood T cell repertoires in COVID-19. About the study: From T cells, B-cell-depleted T cells, or PBMCs came the material, which was cDNA or gDNA.

Some clones are missing from TCRdb's copy, which holds only in-frame ones; the method was immunoSEQ multiplex PCR. The sample consists of some 31,000 clones, around 90% of them appearing once. This CDR3 region has 15 residues. V was shortened by 4 bases and J by 1 base, with 13 bases between the two germline ends. Germline V gene lookup returns CDR1 MDHEN and CDR2 SYDVKM. This chain uses TRBV28 with TRBJ1-1; D unclear. Sequenced material: peripheral blood. The receptor's source is a man aged 65 to 79 with active or convalescent COVID-19. The CDR3, as DNA: TGTGCCAGCAGTTCCTTAGCTGTGGAGAACACTGAAGCTTTCTTT. Protein product: CASSSLAVENTEAFF.